This T cell receptor (beta chain) derives from a study of identical twins. Germline CDR1 and CDR2: SGHTA and FQGTGA. This CDR3 is built from 15 residues. With 3 bases clipped from V and 4 bases from J, the junction kept 3 bases outside the gene matches. MiXCR was run by TCRdb on the 5' RACE reads, yielding one entry per CDR3 protein. This sample has about 530,000 distinct CDR3 sequences, with under 25% found just once. Study observations and caveats: Models, which agreed with sharing between unrelated individuals, nonetheless underestimated the out-of-frame TCR alpha sharing seen in monozygotic twins. Whereas memory repertoires showed no such difference, abundant cord blood beta clonotypes carried fewer insertions.

Points on this clonotype: The antigen is undetermined.

The same sample was also used in a study of yellow fever vaccine responses in identical twins.

Material for sequencing was CD4+ T cells sorted from blood. The gene calls are TRBV7-3 and TRBJ2-3; 11 bases are shared with TRBD2. The clonotype was recovered from a woman aged 18-29 years in good health. This CDR3 is CASSLLAGGSDTQYF. The CDR3, as DNA: TGTGCCAGCAGCTTGCTAGCGGGAGGCTCAGATACGCAGTATTTT.